The source of this T cell receptor (beta chain) is a study of cytomegalovirus exposure and HLA in healthy donors. CDR3 length: 11 amino acids. V was trimmed by 4 bases and J by 4 bases, leaving 5 bases between them. Looked up from germline, CDR1 is MDHEN and CDR2 is SYDVKM. This PCR relied on a set of 60 Vbeta primers and 13 Jbeta primers. Libraries were prepared by immunoSEQ multiplex PCR; TCRdb keeps only in-frame clonotypes and omits some of them. Of roughly 150,000 clones listed, roughly 85% are singletons. The receptor was derived from a woman in her late teens or twenties in good health and CMV-seronegative. The source material was PBMCs. V usage is TRBV28 and J usage is TRBJ2-7, with D uncertain. CDR3 region: CASSSEYEQYF. The CDR3 DNA reads TGTGCCAGCAGTTCCGAGTACGAGCAGTACTTC. The complete variable domain, with remaining parts taken from reference TRBV28 and TRBJ2-7, reads DVKVTQSSRYLVKRTGEKVFLECVQDMDHENMFWYRQDPGLGLRLIYFSYDVKMKEKGDIPEGYSVSREKKERFSLILESASTNQTSMYLCASSSEYEQYFGPGTRLTVT.